This entry is about one T cell receptor (beta chain). The data were taken from a study of blood T cell repertoires in COVID-19. Turning to the study itself: The study drew acute and convalescent COVID-19 samples from the United States, Italy and Spain. Sources were T cells, B-cell-depleted T cells, or PBMCs; the material itself was cDNA or gDNA.

Profiled with immunoSEQ multiplex PCR; TCRdb holds only in-frame clones, not every one. The sample consists of approximately 450,000 clones, roughly 89% of them appearing once. This TCR derives from a woman in her twenties or thirties with acute or convalescent COVID-19. Sequenced sample: peripheral blood.

The CDR3 reads CASSVSSSGTYEQYF. CDR3 in DNA: TGTGCCAGCAGCGTATCATCTAGCGGAACCTACGAGCAGTACTTC. The chain has TRBV9 and TRBJ2-7; TRBD2 agrees at 7 bases. The CDR3 spans 15 residues. CDR1 is SGDLS and CDR2 is YYNGEE in the germline V gene. V dropped 1 base and J dropped 2; count of bases not matched to a gene: 6.